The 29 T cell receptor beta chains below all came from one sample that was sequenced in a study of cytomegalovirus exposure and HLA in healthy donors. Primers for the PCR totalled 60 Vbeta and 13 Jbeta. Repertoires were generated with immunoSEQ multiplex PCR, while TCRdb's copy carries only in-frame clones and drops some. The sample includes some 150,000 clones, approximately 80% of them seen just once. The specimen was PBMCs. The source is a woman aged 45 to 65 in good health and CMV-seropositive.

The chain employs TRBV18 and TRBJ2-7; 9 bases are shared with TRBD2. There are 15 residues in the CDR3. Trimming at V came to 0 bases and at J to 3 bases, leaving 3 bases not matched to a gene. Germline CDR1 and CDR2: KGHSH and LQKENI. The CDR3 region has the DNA TGTGCCAGCTCACCACCGAGCGGGGGGTACTACGAGCAGTACTTC. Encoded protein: CASSPPSGGYYEQYF.

The CDR3 reads CASSLVSGNYEQYF. The CDR3 DNA reads as TGTGCCAGCAGCTTGGTTTCAGGTAACTACGAGCAGTACTTC. The gene calls are TRBV5-4 and TRBJ2-7; D is ambiguous. Germline CDR1 SGHNT, CDR2 YYREEE (reference sequence). The CDR3 contains 14 residues. V gave up 0 bases and J gave up 3 bases, with 10 bases separating them.

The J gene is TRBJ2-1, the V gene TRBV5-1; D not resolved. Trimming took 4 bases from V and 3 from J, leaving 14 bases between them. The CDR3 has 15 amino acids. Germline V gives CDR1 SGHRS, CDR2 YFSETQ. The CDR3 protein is CASSPPRSHYNEQFF. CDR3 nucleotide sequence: TGCGCCAGCAGCCCACCCAGGTCGCACTACAATGAGCAGTTCTTC.

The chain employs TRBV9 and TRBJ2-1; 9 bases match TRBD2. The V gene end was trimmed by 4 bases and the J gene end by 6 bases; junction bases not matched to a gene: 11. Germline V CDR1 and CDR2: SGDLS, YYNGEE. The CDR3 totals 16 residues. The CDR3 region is CASSSQVAGDPNEQFF. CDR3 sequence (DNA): TGTGCCAGCAGCTCACAAGTAGCGGGGGATCCCAATGAGCAGTTCTTC.

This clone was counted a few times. The DNA of the CDR3 is TGTGCCAGCAGTCCCAGCTCTGTGGGGGCTAGCGGGAGATACTTC. This gives the protein CASSPSSVGASGRYF. This chain uses TRBV28 with TRBJ2-7; TRBD2 matches at 10 bases. Germline CDR1 is MDHEN and CDR2 is SYDVKM. V lost 5 bases to trimming and J lost 13 bases; unmatched junction nucleotides: 17. The CDR3 is 15 residues long.

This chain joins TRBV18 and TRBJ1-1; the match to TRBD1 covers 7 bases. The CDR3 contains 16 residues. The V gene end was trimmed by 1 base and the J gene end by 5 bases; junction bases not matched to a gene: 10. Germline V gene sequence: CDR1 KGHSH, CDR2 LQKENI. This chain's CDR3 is CASSPLFETGRTEAFF. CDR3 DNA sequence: TGTGCCAGCTCACCACTGTTCGAGACAGGGCGGACTGAAGCTTTCTTT.

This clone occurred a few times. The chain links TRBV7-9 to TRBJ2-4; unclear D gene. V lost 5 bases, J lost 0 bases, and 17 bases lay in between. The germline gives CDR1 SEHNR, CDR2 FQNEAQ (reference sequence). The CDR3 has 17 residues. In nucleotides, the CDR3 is TGTGCCAGCAGCCCCCGAGGCGGTGATATAGCCAAAAACATTCAGTACTTC. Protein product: CASSPRGGDIAKNIQYF. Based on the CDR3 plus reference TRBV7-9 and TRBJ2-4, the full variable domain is DTGVSQNPRHKITKRGQNVTFRCDPISEHNRLYWYRQTLGQGPEFLTYFQNEAQLEKSRLLSDRFSAERPKGSFSTLEIQRTEQGDSAMYLCASSPRGGDIAKNIQYFGAGTRLSVL.

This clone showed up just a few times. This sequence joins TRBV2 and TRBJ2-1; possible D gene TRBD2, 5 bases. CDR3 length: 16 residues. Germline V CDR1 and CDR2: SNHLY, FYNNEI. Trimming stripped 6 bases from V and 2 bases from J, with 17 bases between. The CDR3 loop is CASRWRAGTAYNEQFF. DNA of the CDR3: TGTGCCAGCAGGTGGCGGGCGGGTACCGCCTACAATGAGCAGTTCTTC.

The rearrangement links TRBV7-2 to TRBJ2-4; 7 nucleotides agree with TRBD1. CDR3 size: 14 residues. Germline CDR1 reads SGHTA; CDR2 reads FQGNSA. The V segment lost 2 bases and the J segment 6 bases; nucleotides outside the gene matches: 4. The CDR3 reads CASSLTGQINIQYF. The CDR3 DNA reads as TGTGCCAGCAGCTTAACGGGACAGATAAACATTCAGTACTTC.

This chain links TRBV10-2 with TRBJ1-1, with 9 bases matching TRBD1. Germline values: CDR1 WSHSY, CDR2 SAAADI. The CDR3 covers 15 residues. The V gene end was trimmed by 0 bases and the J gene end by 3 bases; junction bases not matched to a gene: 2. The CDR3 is CASSESRDRDTEAFF. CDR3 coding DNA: TGCGCCAGCAGTGAGTCCCGGGACAGGGACACTGAAGCTTTCTTT.

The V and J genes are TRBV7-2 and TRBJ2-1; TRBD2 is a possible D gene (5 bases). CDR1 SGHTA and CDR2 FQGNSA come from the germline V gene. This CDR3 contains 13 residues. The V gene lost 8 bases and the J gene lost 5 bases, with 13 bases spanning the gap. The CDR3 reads CASSWEKHNEQFF. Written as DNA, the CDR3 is TGTGCCAGCTCCTGGGAGAAGCACAATGAGCAGTTCTTC. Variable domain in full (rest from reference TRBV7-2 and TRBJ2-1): GAGVSQSPSNKVTEKGKDVELRCDPISGHTALYWYRQSLGQGLEFLIYFQGNSAPDKSGLPSDRFSAERTGGSVSTLTIQRTQQEDSAVYLCASSWEKHNEQFFGPGTRLTVL.

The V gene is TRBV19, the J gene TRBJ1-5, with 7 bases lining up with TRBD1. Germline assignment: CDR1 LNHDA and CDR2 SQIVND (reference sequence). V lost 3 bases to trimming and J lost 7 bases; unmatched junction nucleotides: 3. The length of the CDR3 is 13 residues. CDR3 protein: CASSIDRVQPQHF. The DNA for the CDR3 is TGTGCCAGTAGTATCGACAGGGTACAGCCCCAGCATTTT.

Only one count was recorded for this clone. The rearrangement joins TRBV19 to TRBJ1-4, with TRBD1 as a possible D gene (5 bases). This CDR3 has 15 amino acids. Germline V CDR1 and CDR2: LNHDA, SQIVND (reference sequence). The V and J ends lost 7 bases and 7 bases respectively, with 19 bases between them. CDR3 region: CASTQLLGLSEKLFF. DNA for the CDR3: TGTGCCAGTACTCAACTATTGGGACTGAGTGAAAAACTGTTTTTT.

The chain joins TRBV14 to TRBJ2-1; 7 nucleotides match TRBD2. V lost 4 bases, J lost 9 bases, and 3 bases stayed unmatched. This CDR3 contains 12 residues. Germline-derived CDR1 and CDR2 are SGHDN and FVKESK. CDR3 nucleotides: TGTGCCAGCAGCCGTGGGGGGGTTGAGCAGTTCTTC. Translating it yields CASSRGGVEQFF.

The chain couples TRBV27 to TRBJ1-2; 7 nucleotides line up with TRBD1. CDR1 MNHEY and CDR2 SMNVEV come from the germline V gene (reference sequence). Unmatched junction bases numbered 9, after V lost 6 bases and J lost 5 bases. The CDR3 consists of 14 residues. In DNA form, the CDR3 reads TGTGCCAGCAGCGAGACAGGGACCGATTATGGCTACACCTTC. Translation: CASSETGTDYGYTF.

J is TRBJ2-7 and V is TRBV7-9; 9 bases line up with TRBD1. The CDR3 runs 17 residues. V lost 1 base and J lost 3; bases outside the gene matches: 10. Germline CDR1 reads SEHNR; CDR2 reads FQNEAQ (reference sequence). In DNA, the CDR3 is TGTGCCAGCAGCTTAGGGGGGATCTCGGGACAGGGCTACGAGCAGTACTTC. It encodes CASSLGGISGQGYEQYF.

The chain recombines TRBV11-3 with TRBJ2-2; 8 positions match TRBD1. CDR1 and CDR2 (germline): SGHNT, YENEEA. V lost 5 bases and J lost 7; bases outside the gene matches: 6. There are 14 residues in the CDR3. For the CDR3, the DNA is TGTGCCAGCAGCCCGGACAGGGCGAGCGGGGAGCTGTTTTTT. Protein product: CASSPDRASGELFF.

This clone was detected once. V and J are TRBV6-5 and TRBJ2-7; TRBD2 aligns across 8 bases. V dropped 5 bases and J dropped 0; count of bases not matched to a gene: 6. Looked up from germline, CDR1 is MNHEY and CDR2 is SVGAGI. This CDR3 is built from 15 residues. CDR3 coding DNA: TGTGCCAGCAGTCCCCGGGCGGGGGGCTCCTACGAGCAGTACTTC. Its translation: CASSPRAGGSYEQYF.

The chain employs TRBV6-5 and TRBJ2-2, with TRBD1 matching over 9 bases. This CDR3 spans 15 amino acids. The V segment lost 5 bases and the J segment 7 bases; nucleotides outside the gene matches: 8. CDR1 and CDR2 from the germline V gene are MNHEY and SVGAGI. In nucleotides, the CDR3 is TGTGCCAGCAGTAGCCCGGGACAGGGAATCGGGGAGCTGTTTTTT. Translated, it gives CASSSPGQGIGELFF.

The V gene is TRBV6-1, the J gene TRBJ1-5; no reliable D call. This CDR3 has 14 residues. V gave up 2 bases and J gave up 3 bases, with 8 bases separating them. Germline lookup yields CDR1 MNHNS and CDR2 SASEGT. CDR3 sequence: CASSEYSHNQPQHF. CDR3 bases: TGTGCCAGCAGTGAATACAGCCACAATCAGCCCCAGCATTTT.

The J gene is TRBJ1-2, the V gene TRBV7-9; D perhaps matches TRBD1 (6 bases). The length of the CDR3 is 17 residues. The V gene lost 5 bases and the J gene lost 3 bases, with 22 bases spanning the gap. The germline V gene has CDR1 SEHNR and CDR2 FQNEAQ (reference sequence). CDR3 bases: TGTGCCAGCAGCCCAACGGCGGGGGCGACAGCTCACTATGGCTACACCTTC. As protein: CASSPTAGATAHYGYTF.

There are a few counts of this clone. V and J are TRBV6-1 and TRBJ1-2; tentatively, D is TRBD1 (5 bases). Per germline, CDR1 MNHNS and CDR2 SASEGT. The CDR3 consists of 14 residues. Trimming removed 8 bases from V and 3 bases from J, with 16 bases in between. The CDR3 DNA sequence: TGTGCCAGCTTAACAGGCTACCTTGACTATGGCTACACCTTC. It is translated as CASLTGYLDYGYTF.

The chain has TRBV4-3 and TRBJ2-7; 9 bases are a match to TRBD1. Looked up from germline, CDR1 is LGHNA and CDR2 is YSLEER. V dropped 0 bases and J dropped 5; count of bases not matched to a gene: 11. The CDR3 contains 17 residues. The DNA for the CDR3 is TGCGCCAGCAGCCAAGATTATTATGGGGACAGGGTCGACGAGCAGTACTTC. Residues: CASSQDYYGDRVDEQYF.

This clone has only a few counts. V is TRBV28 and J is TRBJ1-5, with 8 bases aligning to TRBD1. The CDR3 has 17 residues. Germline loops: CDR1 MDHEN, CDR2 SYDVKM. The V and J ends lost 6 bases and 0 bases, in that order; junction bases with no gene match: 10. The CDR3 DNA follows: TGTGCCAGCAGGCCCCTCCGGACAGGGTATAGCAATCAGCCCCAGCATTTT. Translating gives CASRPLRTGYSNQPQHF.

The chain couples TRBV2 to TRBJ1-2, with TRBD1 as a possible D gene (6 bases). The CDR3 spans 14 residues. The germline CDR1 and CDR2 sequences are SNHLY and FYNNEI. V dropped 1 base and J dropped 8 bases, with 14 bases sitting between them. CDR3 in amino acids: CASSEEGGLPGYTF. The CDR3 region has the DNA TGTGCCAGCAGTGAAGAGGGGGGGCTCCCCGGCTACACCTTC.

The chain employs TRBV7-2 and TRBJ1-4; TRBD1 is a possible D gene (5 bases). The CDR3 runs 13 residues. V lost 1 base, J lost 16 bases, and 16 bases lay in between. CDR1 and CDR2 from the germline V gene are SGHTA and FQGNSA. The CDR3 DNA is TGTGCCAGCAGCTTAGTGGGAGGGGACGGGCAGTTTTTT. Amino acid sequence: CASSLVGGDGQFF.

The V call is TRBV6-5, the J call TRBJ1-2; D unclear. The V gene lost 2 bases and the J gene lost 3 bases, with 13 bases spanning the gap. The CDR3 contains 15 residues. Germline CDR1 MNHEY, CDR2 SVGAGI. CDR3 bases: TGTGCCAGCAGTTACGGAGGGTCTCCCTACTATGGCTACACCTTC. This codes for CASSYGGSPYYGYTF.

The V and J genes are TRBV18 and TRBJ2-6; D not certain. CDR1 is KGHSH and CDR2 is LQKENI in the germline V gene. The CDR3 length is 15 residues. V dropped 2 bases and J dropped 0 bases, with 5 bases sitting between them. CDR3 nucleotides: TGTGCCAGCTCACCAGCGCACTCTGGGGCCAACGTCCTGACTTTC. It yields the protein CASSPAHSGANVLTF.

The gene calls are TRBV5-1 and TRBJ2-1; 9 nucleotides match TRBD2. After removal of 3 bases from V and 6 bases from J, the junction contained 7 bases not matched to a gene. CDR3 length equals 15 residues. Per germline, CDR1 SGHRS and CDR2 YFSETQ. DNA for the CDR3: TGCGCCAGCAGCTCGTACGGGACTAGCCCCAATGAGCAGTTCTTC. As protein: CASSSYGTSPNEQFF.